This T cell receptor beta chain originates from a study of beta chain features in type 1 diabetes. Study summary: The samples had roughly 110 million sorted cells examined in all.

Sequenced material consisted of expressed TCRB transcripts (all of the isolated RNA was reverse transcribed). The repertoire was sequenced with immunoSEQ multiplex PCR; TCRdb's copy has only in-frame clones and lacks some. Here the sample spans 20,000 to 30,000 clones, approximately 69% being singletons. Sorting of CD4+ naive, central memory, regulatory and stem cell-like memory cells was performed via CD45RO/CCR7/CD25/CD127/CD95/CD27. As for this clone: Its target is not known.

General study points: Shortening that was moderate but significant affected the TCRB CDR3s of Type 1 diabetes patients in all four CD4+ subsets. Across patients, naive, central memory and Treg TCRB repertoires exhibited apparently greater similarity than was observed across healthy donors.

The length of the CDR3 is 14 residues. V was shortened by 1 base and J by 5 bases, with 9 bases between the two germline ends. Germline values: CDR1 ENHRY, CDR2 SYGVKD. The V call is TRBV10-3, the J call TRBJ1-5; the D gene is possibly TRBD1 (5 bases). Sequenced: Tregs from blood. The clonotype was recovered from a man aged 18 to 30 with type 1 diabetes. This CDR3 is CAISEWGGDQPQHF. CDR3 coding DNA: TGTGCCATCAGTGAGTGGGGAGGGGATCAGCCCCAGCATTTT.